The clone carrying this T cell receptor (beta chain) was seen more than once but under ten times. Its target is unknown. Sequence at one end of the junction differs from germline and may be a read error. Unsorted whole blood supplied the blood RNA, and germline DNA was isolated too. Production of TCR beta cDNA used around 460 ng total RNA together with a constant-region primer. Three nested multiplex PCR rounds of slightly modified ARM-PCR generated TCR beta libraries. TRBV1-TRBV30 forward primers paired with a C-beta reverse primer were used in the first two PCR rounds, which ran roughly 11 cycles each. TCRdb independently ran MiXCR on the multiplex PCR reads; one entry per CDR3 protein. Of fewer than 400,000 distinct CDR3 sequences in the sample, almost 60% were seen once. This sample stems from a study of tumor-infiltrating lymphocytes in primary liver carcinoma. Study details: By surgical resection, the patients were treated for their primary liver carcinoma.

CDR1 is MNHEY, CDR2 SVGAGI, per germline. CDR3 size: 15 residues. Study-wide results and limits: Tumor-adjacent and tumor-blood pairs displayed less overlap than did pairs of tumor regions.

The rearrangement joins TRBV6-5 to TRBJ1-1; TRBD1 is a possible D gene (6 bases). The TCR comes from a woman in her thirties with primary liver carcinoma and hepatitis B virus infection. Sequenced material: peripheral blood. This CDR3 reads CASTSQQRGSTGAFF. The CDR3 nucleotides are TGTGCCAGCACCAGCCAACAGAGGGGGTCCACTGGAGCTTTCTTT.